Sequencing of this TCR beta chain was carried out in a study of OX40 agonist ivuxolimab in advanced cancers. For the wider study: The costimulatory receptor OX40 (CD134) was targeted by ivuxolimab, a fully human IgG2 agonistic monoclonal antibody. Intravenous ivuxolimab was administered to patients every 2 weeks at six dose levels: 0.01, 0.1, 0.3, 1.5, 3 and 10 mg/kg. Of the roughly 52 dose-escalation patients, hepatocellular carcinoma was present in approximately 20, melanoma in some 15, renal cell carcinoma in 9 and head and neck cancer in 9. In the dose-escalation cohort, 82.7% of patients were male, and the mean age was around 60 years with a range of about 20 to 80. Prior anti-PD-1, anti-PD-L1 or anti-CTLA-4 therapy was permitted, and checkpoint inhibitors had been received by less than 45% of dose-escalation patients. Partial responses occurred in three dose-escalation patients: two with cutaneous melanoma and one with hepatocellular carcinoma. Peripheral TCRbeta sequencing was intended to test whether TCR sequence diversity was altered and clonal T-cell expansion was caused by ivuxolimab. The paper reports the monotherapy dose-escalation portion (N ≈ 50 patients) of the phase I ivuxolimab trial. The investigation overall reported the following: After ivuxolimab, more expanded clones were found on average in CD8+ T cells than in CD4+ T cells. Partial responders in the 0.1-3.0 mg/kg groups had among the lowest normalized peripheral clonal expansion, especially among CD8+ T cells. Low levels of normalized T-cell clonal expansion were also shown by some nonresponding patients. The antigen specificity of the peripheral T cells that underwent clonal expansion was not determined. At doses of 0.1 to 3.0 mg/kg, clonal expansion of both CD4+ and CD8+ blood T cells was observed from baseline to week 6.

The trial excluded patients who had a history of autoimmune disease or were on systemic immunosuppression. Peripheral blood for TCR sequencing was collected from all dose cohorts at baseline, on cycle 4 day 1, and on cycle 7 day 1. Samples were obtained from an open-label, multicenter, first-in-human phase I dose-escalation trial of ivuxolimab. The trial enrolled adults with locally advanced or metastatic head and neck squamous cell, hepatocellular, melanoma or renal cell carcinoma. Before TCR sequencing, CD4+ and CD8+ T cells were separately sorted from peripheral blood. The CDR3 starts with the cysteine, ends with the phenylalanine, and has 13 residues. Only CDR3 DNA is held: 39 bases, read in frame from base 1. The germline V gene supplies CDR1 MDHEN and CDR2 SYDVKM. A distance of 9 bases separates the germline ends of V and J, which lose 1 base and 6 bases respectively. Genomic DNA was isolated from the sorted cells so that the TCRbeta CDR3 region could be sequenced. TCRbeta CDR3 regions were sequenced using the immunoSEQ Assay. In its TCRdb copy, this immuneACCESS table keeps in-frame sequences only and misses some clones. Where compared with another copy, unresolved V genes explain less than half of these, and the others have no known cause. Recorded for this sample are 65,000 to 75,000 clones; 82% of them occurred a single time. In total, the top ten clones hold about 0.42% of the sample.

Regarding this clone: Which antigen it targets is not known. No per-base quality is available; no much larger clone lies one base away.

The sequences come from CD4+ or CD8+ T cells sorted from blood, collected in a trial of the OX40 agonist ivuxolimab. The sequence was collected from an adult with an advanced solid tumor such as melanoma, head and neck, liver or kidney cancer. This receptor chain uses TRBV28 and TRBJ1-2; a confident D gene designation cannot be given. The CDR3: CASSLLERDGYTF. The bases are TGTGCCAGCAGTTTATTAGAAAGGGATGGCTACACCTTC.